Listed here are 3 T cell receptor delta chains from one sample, sequenced in a study of gammadelta T cells in human blood. TCRdb fed the RT-PCR reads to CATT. The sample lists about 970 delta-chain clones, about 24% occurring once. The sample consisted of Vgamma9Vdelta2 gamma-delta T cells from fetal blood. All receptors derive from a human fetus.

Regarding this clone: A much larger clone is a single base away; this may be a read error. The same CDR3 also results from other DNA sequences found in this sample. The V and J genes are TRDV2 and TRDJ1, with D perhaps matching TRDD3 (6 bases). Because TCRdb records no J gene, it was assigned here through a match of the DNA to germline. Trimming shortened V by 0 bases and J by 2 bases, and 9 bases separated the two germline ends. The CDR3 has 14 residues. Germline CDR1 and CDR2: GEAIGNYY and EKD. CDR3 coding DNA: TGTGCCTGTGACACCTGGGGGCATACCGATAAACTCATCTTT. Translation gives CACDTWGHTDKLIF.

To note about this clone: Given a far larger clone just one base away, this is likely a sequencing read error. This chain joins TRDV2 and TRDJ2; 9 bases fit TRDD3. The J gene is absent in TCRdb and was assigned here via DNA matching to germline. CDR3 length: 15 amino acids. Germline V gives CDR1 GEAIGNYY, CDR2 EKD. CDR3 bases: TGTGCCTGTGACACTGGGGGATATTTGATAGCACAACTCTTCTTT. It codes for CACDTGGYLIAQLFF.

The chain uses TRDV2 and TRDJ3; 11 nucleotides align to TRDD3. TCRdb does not report a J gene; here it was assigned by matching the DNA to germline references. The junction had 11 bases not matched to a gene; V was cut back by 3 bases and J by 2 bases. CDR1 is GEAIGNYY, CDR2 EKD, per germline. This CDR3 has 20 residues. For the CDR3, the DNA is TGTGCCTGTGACCCCGCGCAGATGGGGGATACGGCCTGGGACACCCGACAGATGTTTTTC. Translated: CACDPAQMGDTAWDTRQMFF.